This TCR beta chain was observed in a study of T cells in women clearing cervical HPV infection (dated by TCRdb to the late 2010s). Background on the whole study: Cases were approximately 25 women with histologically confirmed HPV16-related CIN3 or worse, including 2 invasive cancers. Controls were around 24 women whose single incident HPV16 infection cleared within 12 months without precancer or cancer developing. Blood from cases was collected at the visit where the lesion was first found, while blood from controls was collected once the infection could no longer be detected. Among cases, blood sampling occurred a median of about 160 days after lesion detection, with an interquartile range of about 80 to 210 days. Since HLA typing was available for only a few women, HLA type could not be ruled out as a confounder. Nested within Costa Rica's Guanacaste HPV Natural History Study, an exploratory proof-of-principle case-control study compared TCR repertoires across cervical HPV16 outcomes. Cases and controls were matched on age within five years and on year of sample collection. A median age of approximately 30 years was observed in cases versus over 37 in controls, and no significant differences in baseline characteristics were found. In the parent cohort, approximately 9,900 women aged 18 or older were enrolled in Guanacaste, Costa Rica, during 1993 to 1994 and then followed for under nine years. Five blinded duplicates per group were added as quality controls, so that roughly 60 samples were obtained: 50 or so participants and about 10 replicates. What the work shows at the level of the full study, not this receptor alone: Lower TRBV6-7 relative abundance was observed in cases than in controls (around 0.1% versus 0.15%; Bonferroni P = 0.0008). Because the number of T cells per sample was unknown, the richness differences could reflect varying T-cell content rather than repertoire biology. Cases were distinguished from controls with an estimated AUC of approximately 0.83 by random forest classifiers combining richness and V gene abundances. CIN3+ cases had significantly higher TCR repertoire richness than controls across sequencing depths, but evenness did not differ between the groups. The cross-sectional design could not show whether associations preceded infection or resulted from it; effector/memory subsets and HPV-specific T cells were not isolated.

Every participant had a single incident cervical HPV16 infection, and women with prevalent HPV16 infections were excluded. Cervical HPV DNA was detected by MY09/MY11 PCR and genotyped by dot-blot hybridization. Fifteen mL of heparinized blood was centrifuged, after which the buffy coat was aliquoted, frozen at -30 degrees C, and then stored at -80 degrees C. Genomic DNA was extracted from buffy coat specimens using QIAGEN kits. TCR beta CDR3 regions were amplified by multiplex PCR from an average of approximately 1.3 ug genomic DNA per sample using the immunoSEQ assay. The assay corrected primer bias using a complete synthetic TCR repertoire to establish an amplification baseline. Amplicons were sequenced on the Illumina platform. Turning to the authors' computational methods: Error correction of the sequences involved clustering with frequency ratios plus a modified nearest-neighbor algorithm, after which the sequences were analyzed in the immunoSEQ Analyzer using IMGT gene definitions. At each rarefaction depth, TCR richness and evenness were averaged across 20 rarefaction repeats, and any sample with fewer sequences than the depth was left out. Wilcoxon rank sum tests with FDR correction were used to compare relative abundances of V, D and J genes between the groups. For the blinded duplicates, the intraclass correlation was about 96% for TCR richness and averaged 76.4% across 66 gene segments. TCRdb limited this immuneACCESS table to in-frame rearrangements with V and J called. A share of clones is missing; checked studies link under half to unresolved V genes, and the rest is unexplained. Clone size and the V and J calls come from that table; the DNA yielded D and trimming. The sample table gives about 16,000 clones. About 6.8% of the sample comes from the top ten.

Taken from cysteine to phenylalanine, the CDR3 has 17 residues. The 42 bases shown cover part of the CDR3, and their frame starts at base 1. The germline V and J ends show losses of 0 bases and 4 bases respectively, and no gene match explains 11 bases of the junction. The germline V gene (reference sequence) provides CDR1 DFQATT and CDR2 SNEGSKA. About this clone itself: Its antigen remains undetermined. The sequence runs out 3 residues before the end of the CDR3; the remainder is reconstructed from the germline J gene.

This TCR was sampled from a woman aged 18 to 75 with a cervical HPV16 infection that either progressed to CIN3+ or cleared (not recorded which). The sample comprised blood buffy coat. This receptor chain uses TRBV20-1 and TRBJ1-4; 7 middle bases align to TRBD1. CDR3 DNA (partial): TGCAGTGCTAGAGATTTTATAGGGACAGAAAGTAATGAAAAA. The translation is CSARDFIGTESNEK. The full CDR3 reads CSARDFIGTESNEKLFF.